This T cell receptor (beta chain) was observed in a study of blood T cell repertoires in COVID-19. Original methodology: Counts of nucleated cells, estimated from reference gene primer amplification, were obtained. TCRdb keeps only in-frame clones here, not all; method: immunoSEQ multiplex PCR. The V and J calls and the clone size are those of that table, but D and trimming were determined from the DNA. The table lists some 200,000 clones, roughly 80% of them singletons. Ten or more counts support this clone. V lost 2 bases to trimming and J lost 0 bases, with 10 bases between them. The germline V gene has CDR1 GTSNPN and CDR2 SVGIG (reference sequence). The CDR3 is made up of 14 amino acids.

The sequencing sample was made of peripheral blood. This rearrangement joins TRBV30 to TRBJ1-1; D gene ambiguous. This receptor was obtained from a woman aged 40 to 50 with acute or convalescent COVID-19. CDR3 nucleotide sequence: TGTGCCTGGAGTCCTCTCGAGGTGAACACTGAAGCTTTCTTT. Protein sequence: CAWSPLEVNTEAFF.